This T cell receptor (beta chain) was recovered during a study of T-cell reconstitution after alpha-beta-depleted transplantation in children. TCRbeta library preparation incorporated unique molecular identifiers. TCRdb re-analysed the PCR reads in MiXCR, keeping a single row per CDR3 protein. Among 360,000 or so distinct CDR3 sequences listed, around 20% were seen once. Germline V lookup: CDR1 SGHTA, CDR2 FQGTGA. The CDR3 contains 18 residues. The V and J ends lost 5 bases and 0 bases respectively, with 17 bases between them. The clonotype comes from a human donor who donated a stem cell graft to a child with acute myeloid leukemia. Material: PBMCs from the stem cell graft donor, obtained from the stem cell graft. The chain joins TRBV7-3 to TRBJ2-6; D might be TRBD2 (5 bases). This chain's CDR3 is CASSKGRERASGANVLTF. CDR3 DNA: TGTGCCAGCAGCAAGGGTCGGGAAAGGGCCTCTGGGGCCAACGTCCTGACTTTC.